A single sample is the source of the 24 T cell receptor beta chains below, sequenced in a study of regulatory dendritic cells for organ transplantation. Their antigens are not known. Allogeneic regulatory or mature dendritic cells were co-cultured for four to six days with CFSE-labeled sorted T cells at 1:10. Sequenced by immunoSEQ multiplex PCR; TCRdb stores in-frame clones only, minus some. The data hold 13,000 or so clones, with roughly 91% observed a single time. Sequencing was carried out using naive CD8+ T cells from blood cultured with regulatory dendritic cells. Subset: CD45RA+ naive T cells. The receptors shown here come from a human donor in good health.

The CDR3 spells CASSAGVAEAFF. CDR3 DNA: TGTGCCAGCAGTGCAGGGGTCGCTGAAGCTTTCTTT. The genes are TRBV6-6 and TRBJ1-1, with a tentative D call TRBD1 (6 bases). In germline, CDR1 is MNHNY, CDR2 SVGAGI (reference sequence). The V gene lost 5 bases and the J gene lost 6 bases, with 10 bases spanning the gap. The CDR3 has 12 amino acids.

The V gene is TRBV10-1, the J gene TRBJ1-4, with D perhaps TRBD1 (6 bases). The CDR3 loop spans 14 amino acids. The germline V and J ends were trimmed by 7 bases and 4 bases, with 13 bases remaining between them. Germline assignment: CDR1 WNHNN and CDR2 SYGVQD (reference sequence). The CDR3 DNA reads TGCGCCAGCAAGTCTCGGGGGCTTAATGAAAAACTGTTTTTT. Translated: CASKSRGLNEKLFF.

V and J are TRBV29-1 and TRBJ1-1, with TRBD1 as a possible D gene (5 bases). The V gene's germline CDR1 is SQVTM and CDR2 ANQGSEA. The germline V and J ends were trimmed by 7 bases and 5 bases, with 11 bases remaining between them. CDR3 size: 11 residues. The CDR3 sequence is CSAIRETEAFF. CDR3 bases: TGCAGCGCCATCAGGGAAACTGAAGCTTTCTTT.

The rearrangement uses TRBV19 and TRBJ1-1, with TRBD1 as a possible D gene (6 bases). Trimming pared 5 bases from V and 1 base from J, leaving 11 bases between. This CDR3 comprises 14 residues. Germline loops: CDR1 LNHDA, CDR2 SQIVND (reference sequence). The CDR3 is CASSLRGGNTEAFF. The DNA of the CDR3 is TGTGCCAGTAGTTTGAGAGGGGGGAACACTGAAGCTTTCTTT.

This chain joins TRBV11-2 and TRBJ2-1; no definite D call. The CDR3 runs 11 residues. Between the trimmed V and J ends, which lost 5 bases and 10 bases, there was a span of 9 bases. Germline V CDR1 and CDR2: SGHAT, FQNNGV. This CDR3 is CASSATGEQFF. CDR3 sequence (DNA): TGTGCCAGCAGCGCAACTGGAGAGCAGTTCTTC.

The chain joins TRBV15 to TRBJ1-1; no definite D call. Trimming stripped 2 bases from V and 3 bases from J, with 4 bases between. CDR3 length: 12 residues. CDR1 LNHNV and CDR2 YYDKDF come from the germline V gene (reference sequence). The CDR3 DNA reads as TGTGCCACCAGCAGACAGGACACTGAAGCTTTCTTT. This sequence encodes CATSRQDTEAFF.

The chain links TRBV5-6 to TRBJ2-1; no clear D. V lost 2 bases and J 0 bases, leaving 12 bases between the germline ends. The CDR3 covers 16 residues. Germline V gene sequence: CDR1 SGHDT, CDR2 YYEEEE. This CDR3 is CASSFTVISSYNEQFF. The CDR3 DNA sequence: TGTGCCAGCAGCTTTACCGTGATAAGCTCCTACAATGAGCAGTTCTTC. Supplemented by reference TRBV5-6 and TRBJ2-1, the full variable domain reads DAGVTQSPTHLIKTRGQQVTLRCSPKSGHDTVSWYQQALGQGPQFIFQYYEEEERQRGNFPDRFSGHQFPNYSSELNVNALLLGDSALYLCASSFTVISSYNEQFFGPGTRLTVL.

The rearrangement uses TRBV5-1 and TRBJ2-7, with 11 bases aligning to TRBD2. CDR3 size: 15 residues. The germline V gene has CDR1 SGHRS and CDR2 YFSETQ. After removal of 2 bases from V and 2 bases from J, the junction contained 3 bases not matched to a gene. In DNA form, the CDR3 reads TGCGCCAGCAGCTTACTAGCGGGAGATCCCTACGAGCAGTACTTC. Amino acid sequence: CASSLLAGDPYEQYF.

The rearrangement uses TRBV9 and TRBJ2-5, with D possibly matching TRBD2 (6 bases). CDR3 size: 15 residues. CDR1 is SGDLS and CDR2 is YYNGEE in the germline V gene. The V gene lost 0 bases and the J gene lost 3 bases, with 12 bases spanning the gap. The CDR3 nucleotides read TGTGCCAGCAGCGTAGCGGCAGGGAGGAAAGAGACCCAGTACTTC. Protein product: CASSVAAGRKETQYF.

V gene TRBV27 combines with J gene TRBJ2-7; 11 bases align to TRBD2. Trimming at V came to 4 bases and at J to 6 bases, leaving 8 bases not matched to a gene. Germline V gene sequence: CDR1 MNHEY, CDR2 SMNVEV (reference sequence). CDR3 size: 15 residues. As DNA, the CDR3 is TGTGCCAGCAGTTGGACCGCTAGCGGGGGGCGCGAGCAGTACTTC. This codes for CASSWTASGGREQYF.

The rearrangement joins TRBV25-1 to TRBJ1-2; the match to TRBD1 covers 7 bases. The CDR3 runs 13 residues. Per germline, CDR1 MGHDK and CDR2 SYGVNS. V shed 5 bases, J shed 4 bases, and the junction held 4 bases outside the gene matches. Here the CDR3 reads CASSQGGTYGYTF. The CDR3 DNA is TGTGCCAGCAGTCAGGGGGGCACCTATGGCTACACCTTC.

This rearrangement joins TRBV2 to TRBJ1-2, with D tentatively TRBD1 (6 bases). This CDR3 spans 15 amino acids. Germline lookup yields CDR1 SNHLY and CDR2 FYNNEI. The ends were cut back, 1 base at V and 5 bases at J, with 14 bases in the middle. The DNA for the CDR3 is TGTGCCAGCAGTGAAGGAACAGGGTTTGGGTATGGCTACACCTTC. Encoded protein: CASSEGTGFGYGYTF. Combining the CDR3 with reference TRBV2 and TRBJ1-2 gives the whole variable domain EPEVTQTPSHQVTQMGQEVILRCVPISNHLYFYWYRQILGQKVEFLVSFYNNEISEKSEIFDDQFSVERPDGSNFTLKIRSTKLEDSAMYFCASSEGTGFGYGYTFGSGTRLTVV.

This chain links TRBV19 with TRBJ2-7, with D possibly matching TRBD2 (5 bases). V gave up 6 bases and J gave up 2 bases, with 17 bases separating them. There are 15 residues in the CDR3. Germline V gives CDR1 LNHDA, CDR2 SQIVND (reference sequence). The CDR3 loop is CASRGSASEPYEQYF. CDR3 DNA sequence: TGTGCCAGTAGGGGTAGCGCGTCCGAGCCCTACGAGCAGTACTTC.

The gene calls are TRBV11-2 and TRBJ1-2, with a tentative D call TRBD1 (5 bases). Germline V gene data show CDR1 as SGHAT and CDR2 as FQNNGV. V lost 3 bases and J lost 8, with 16 bases in between. This CDR3 has 14 residues. CDR3 in amino acids: CASSFDPGRGGYTF. In DNA, the CDR3 is TGTGCCAGCAGCTTTGACCCAGGACGGGGCGGCTACACCTTC.

The gene calls are TRBV5-2 and TRBJ1-5; TRBD1, the table's D call, lacks a check against the DNA. TRBV5-2 is assigned pseudogene status. This CDR3 contains 17 residues. CDR3: CASSQVPLHNSNQPQHF. The CDR3 coding sequence is TGCGCCAGCAGCCAAGTCCCGTTACACAATAGCAATCAGCCCCAGCATTTT.

The chain uses TRBV13 and TRBJ1-3; 8 positions match TRBD1. CDR3 length: 16 amino acids. From germline, CDR1 is PRHDT and CDR2 FYEKMQ (reference sequence). V trimming: 4 bases; J trimming: 2 bases; junction bases outside the gene matches: 7. In DNA form, the CDR3 reads TGTGCCAGCAGCTCTCAGGGACAGGACCCTGGAAACACCATATATTTT. Translated, it gives CASSSQGQDPGNTIYF.

The V call is TRBV6-5, the J call TRBJ1-5; D is unclear. Trimming cost V 6 bases and J 3 bases, with 9 bases left between them. Germline V gives CDR1 MNHEY, CDR2 SVGAGI. The CDR3 is 13 residues long. The CDR3 is CASRGYVNQPQHF. The CDR3 DNA follows: TGTGCCAGCAGGGGGTATGTCAATCAGCCCCAGCATTTT.

The chain carries TRBV9 and TRBJ2-3; TRBD2 matches at 11 bases. CDR1 is SGDLS, CDR2 YYNGEE, per germline. This CDR3 has 16 residues. V trimming: 3 bases; J trimming: 1 base; junction bases outside the gene matches: 4. The CDR3 region is CASSALAGVGTDTQYF. In DNA form, the CDR3 reads TGTGCCAGCAGCGCACTAGCGGGAGTCGGCACAGATACGCAGTATTTT. Full variable domain (outside the CDR3, taken from reference TRBV9 and TRBJ2-3): DSGVTQTPKHLITATGQRVTLRCSPRSGDLSVYWYQQSLDQGLQFLIQYYNGEERAKGNILERFSAQQFPDLHSELNLSSLELGDSALYFCASSALAGVGTDTQYFGPGTRLTVL.

This rearrangement joins TRBV2 to TRBJ2-1; D remains ambiguous. CDR3 length: 14 residues. The germline gives CDR1 SNHLY, CDR2 FYNNEI. V lost 8 bases and J 0 bases, leaving 11 bases between the germline ends. Here the CDR3 DNA reads TGTGCCAGCGGTTCTGGGGACTCCTACAATGAGCAGTTCTTC. Amino acid sequence: CASGSGDSYNEQFF. Using reference TRBV2 and TRBJ2-1 for the parts outside the CDR3, the full variable domain is EPEVTQTPSHQVTQMGQEVILRCVPISNHLYFYWYRQILGQKVEFLVSFYNNEISEKSEIFDDQFSVERPDGSNFTLKIRSTKLEDSAMYFCASGSGDSYNEQFFGPGTRLTVL.

This clone was observed once. This chain joins TRBV30 and TRBJ1-1; 9 bases are a match to TRBD1. The CDR3 spans 14 residues. The J segment lost 6 bases and the V segment lost 1 base, leaving 6 bases of the junction unmatched. Germline lookup yields CDR1 GTSNPN and CDR2 SVGIG (reference sequence). CDR3 loop: CAWSAPGQGPEAFF. For the CDR3, the DNA is TGTGCCTGGAGTGCCCCGGGACAGGGTCCTGAAGCTTTCTTT.

The chain joins TRBV7-2 to TRBJ2-5; 13 bases match TRBD2. The CDR3 loop spans 18 amino acids. The J segment lost 1 base and the V segment lost 4 bases, leaving 9 bases of the junction unmatched. The germline gives CDR1 SGHTA, CDR2 FQGNSA. The CDR3 bases are TGTGCCAGCAGCTGGGGACTAGCGGGACCTTTTGGCCAAGAGACCCAGTACTTC. Amino acid sequence: CASSWGLAGPFGQETQYF.

The chain carries TRBV2 and TRBJ2-3; unclear D gene. The CDR3 sequence is 16 residues long. The ends were cut back, 6 bases at V and 0 bases at J, with 16 bases in the middle. Germline assignment: CDR1 SNHLY and CDR2 FYNNEI. CDR3 coding DNA: TGTGCCAGCAGGAAAGGACCGAGCTCTAGCACAGATACGCAGTATTTT. Translation gives CASRKGPSSSTDTQYF.

This clone was detected only once. DNA for the CDR3: TGTGCCAGTGGACAGGGCCGAAACGAGCAGTACTTC. Protein product: CASGQGRNEQYF. The rearrangement uses TRBV19 and TRBJ2-7; 8 bases are a match to TRBD1. This CDR3 comprises 12 residues. Germline loops: CDR1 LNHDA, CDR2 SQIVND (reference sequence). Trimming at V came to 8 bases and at J to 5 bases, leaving 5 bases not matched to a gene.

The chain combines TRBV7-9 with TRBJ2-3; D is unresolved. V gave up 6 bases and J gave up 11 bases, with 15 bases separating them. The CDR3 spans 12 residues. The V gene's germline CDR1 is SEHNR and CDR2 FQNEAQ (reference sequence). CDR3 DNA: TGTGCCAGCAGTCAGAGCCTCATGGGGCAGTATTTT. Translated, it gives CASSQSLMGQYF.